This T cell receptor (beta chain) was sequenced in a study of sequential checkpoint blockade in melanoma. Method: immunoSEQ multiplex PCR; TCRdb's copy keeps in-frame clones and lacks some. The sample consists of 17,000 or so clones, roughly 71% of them appearing once. The CDR3 is 13 amino acids. From germline, CDR1 is SQVTM and CDR2 ANQGSEA. The V end lost 4 bases, the J end lost 6 bases, and 15 bases lay between the germline ends. Documented treatment: randomized to nivolumab then ipilimumab (arm A) or the reverse (arm B). The chain carries TRBV29-1 and TRBJ1-1; possible D gene TRBD1, 5 bases. The clonotype originates from a human donor with melanoma. The sequencing here drew on CD8+ T cells sorted from blood (inferred from file names), taken from a patient given nivolumab and ipilimumab in sequence. CDR3 DNA: TGCAGCGTTGTCGGGGGGGAAGGGCCTGAAGCTTTCTTT. This codes for CSVVGGEGPEAFF.